The sequence of this T cell receptor (beta chain) was determined in a study of cytomegalovirus exposure and HLA in healthy donors. The V end lost 0 bases, the J end lost 3 bases, and 8 bases lay between the germline ends. Germline V gives CDR1 SGHRS, CDR2 YFSETQ. The CDR3 sequence is 14 residues long. A multiplex PCR was run with 60 Vbeta primers and 13 Jbeta primers. The table came from immunoSEQ multiplex PCR; TCRdb's copy has only in-frame clones and leaves some out. Among tens of thousands of clones listed, 55% to 75% were seen once. V is TRBV5-1 and J is TRBJ2-3; D gene ambiguous. The receptor was derived from a woman in her 40s in good health and CMV-seropositive. The sample taken for sequencing was PBMCs. The CDR3 DNA is TGCGCCAGCAGCTTGGCCTCGGTAACAGATACGCAGTATTTT. It translates to CASSLASVTDTQYF.